Each of the 8 T cell receptor beta chains below was sequenced from the same sample in a study of technical replicates of blood from a few donors (dated by TCRdb to about 2017). The protocol used for the library was the immunoSEQ multiplex PCR assay. The table comes from immuneACCESS by way of TCRdb, which keeps in-frame sequences with V and J called. Part of the clones is missing from these tables; in studies checked, under half for an unresolved V gene and the rest for unknown reasons. The sample data list some 87,000 clones, and 80% to 95% of these were observed just once. The ten largest clones represent 0.3% to 0.5% of the sample. The source material was T cells isolated from PBMCs. These TCRs come from a human donor in good health.

J is TRBJ2-7 and V is TRBV2, with D perhaps TRBD1 (6 bases). From germline, CDR1 is SNHLY and CDR2 FYNNEI. The V end lost 8 bases, the J end lost 1 base, and 12 bases lay between the germline ends. CDR3 length: 13 residues. The CDR3 protein is CASEPGVSYEQYF. CDR3 coding DNA: TGTGCCAGCGAGCCAGGGGTTTCCTACGAGCAGTACTTC. The whole variable domain, filled in from reference TRBV2 and TRBJ2-7, reads EPEVTQTPSHQVTQMGQEVILRCVPISNHLYFYWYRQILGQKVEFLVSFYNNEISEKSEIFDDQFSVERPDGSNFTLKIRSTKLEDSAMYFCASEPGVSYEQYFGPGTRLTVT.

This chain joins TRBV6-1 and TRBJ2-7, with D hard to call. The germline V gene has CDR1 MNHNS and CDR2 SASEGT. Trimming cost V 4 bases and J 4 bases, with 5 bases left between them. The CDR3 is 11 residues long. CDR3 coding DNA: TGTGCCAGCAGTGTAACATACGAGCAGTACTTC. Translation gives CASSVTYEQYF.

The chain combines TRBV30 with TRBJ2-1; D gene unclear. This CDR3 has 12 residues. Trimming removed 3 bases at V and 11 bases at J, with 14 bases between. Germline assignment: CDR1 GTSNPN and CDR2 SVGIG (reference sequence). CDR3 nucleotides: TGTGCCTGGAGCCCAAACTCCTCACAGCAGTTCTTC. Residues: CAWSPNSSQQFF.

The genes are TRBV9 and TRBJ2-2; 11 nucleotides align to TRBD2. The CDR3 has 14 amino acids. V shed 2 bases and J 11 bases; nucleotides not matched to a gene: 5. Germline V gene sequence: CDR1 SGDLS, CDR2 YYNGEE. This chain's CDR3 is CASSVGLAALELFF. CDR3 nucleotides: TGTGCCAGCAGCGTGGGACTAGCGGCCTTAGAGCTGTTTTTT.

J is TRBJ1-5 and V is TRBV6-1; D not certain. The germline V and J ends were trimmed by 6 bases and 6 bases, with 15 bases remaining between them. CDR1 is MNHNS, CDR2 SASEGT, per germline. The CDR3 loop spans 14 amino acids. The CDR3 here is CASSDTLGGQPQHF. The CDR3, as DNA: TGTGCCAGCAGCGACACCCTAGGAGGTCAGCCCCAGCATTTT.

The chain has TRBV5-4 and TRBJ1-1, with D tentatively TRBD1 (5 bases). The CDR3 is made up of 14 amino acids. V lost 2 bases, J lost 0 bases, and 8 bases lay in between. Germline-derived CDR1 and CDR2 are SGHNT and YYREEE (reference sequence). As DNA, the CDR3 is TGTGCCAGCAGCTTCGACAGACTGAACACTGAAGCTTTCTTT. Amino acid sequence: CASSFDRLNTEAFF. The entire variable domain, with the rest obtained from reference TRBV5-4 and TRBJ1-1, is as follows: ETGVTQSPTHLIKTRGQQVTLRCSSQSGHNTVSWYQQALGQGPQFIFQYYREEENGRGNFPPRFSGLQFPNYSSELNVNALELDDSALYLCASSFDRLNTEAFFGQGTRLTVV.

The chain links TRBV30 to TRBJ1-1, with 7 bases lining up with TRBD1. The V and J ends lost 1 base and 3 bases, in that order; junction bases with no gene match: 2. CDR3 length: 13 amino acids. CDR1 is GTSNPN and CDR2 is SVGIG in the germline V gene (reference sequence). CDR3 DNA: TGTGCCTGGAGTGACGACAGGGACACTGAAGCTTTCTTT. Residues: CAWSDDRDTEAFF.

The chain couples TRBV10-3 to TRBJ2-2; 8 bases line up with TRBD2. This CDR3 is built from 15 residues. J gave up 4 bases and V 3 bases, and 4 bases lay outside the gene matches. Germline V gene data show CDR1 as ENHRY and CDR2 as SYGVKD. In DNA, the CDR3 is TGTGCCATCAGTGAAAGCGGGGGAATCACCGGGGAGCTGTTTTTT. Its translation is CAISESGGITGELFF.